This passage covers 20 T cell receptor beta chains from one sample sequenced in a study of cytomegalovirus exposure and HLA in healthy donors. Sequencing used immunoSEQ multiplex PCR; TCRdb keeps in-frame clones, though not all of them. Altogether under 150,000 clones are present, over 75% being singletons, with the ten largest covering about 6%. Sequenced material: PBMCs. The source is a woman younger than 35 in good health and CMV-seropositive.

CDR3 in DNA: TGCGCCAGCAGACCGACAGGGGTATGGAACACTGAAGCTTTCTTT. Translated, it gives CASRPTGVWNTEAFF. The chain employs TRBV5-1 and TRBJ1-1; 8 nucleotides match TRBD1. The CDR3 length is 15 residues. The germline V gene has CDR1 SGHRS and CDR2 YFSETQ. Germline trimming cut 5 bases from V and 1 base from J; bases unmatched to any gene: 7.

The J gene is TRBJ1-2, the V gene TRBV7-3; possible D gene TRBD1, 6 bases. This CDR3 is 13 amino acids long. V was clipped by 5 bases and J by 8 bases, with 15 bases between them. CDR1 and CDR2 from the germline V gene are SGHTA and FQGTGA. In DNA, the CDR3 is TGTGCCAGCAGCATGACAGGCACGGGGGGCTACACCTTC. Protein product: CASSMTGTGGYTF.

The chain has TRBV19 and TRBJ2-2, with D possibly matching TRBD2 (5 bases). Trimming removed 3 bases at V and 1 base at J, with 15 bases between. CDR3 size: 17 residues. Per the germline V gene, CDR1 is LNHDA and CDR2 is SQIVND (reference sequence). DNA for the CDR3: TGTGCCAGTAGTATCCGGGCGGGTGGAAGGAACACCGGGGAGCTGTTTTTT. It yields the protein CASSIRAGGRNTGELFF.

This clone has a single count. V gene TRBV5-1 combines with J gene TRBJ1-1; the D gene is possibly TRBD1 (6 bases). The CDR3 is made up of 13 amino acids. The ends were cut back, 2 bases at V and 6 bases at J, with 11 bases in the middle. Germline lookup yields CDR1 SGHRS and CDR2 YFSETQ. The CDR3 reads CASSLQGVSEAFF. DNA of the CDR3: TGCGCCAGCAGCTTACAGGGAGTCTCTGAAGCTTTCTTT.

The chain uses TRBV4-3 and TRBJ2-1, with 8 bases identical to TRBD2. J gave up 7 bases and V 5 bases, and 25 bases lay outside the gene matches. The CDR3 is made up of 20 amino acids. The germline gives CDR1 LGHNA, CDR2 YSLEER. The CDR3 DNA sequence: TGCGCCAGCAGCGTTTCGTTCGAGGTGTGGCGGGAGGATCGTAGGAATGAGCAGTTCTTC. It translates to CASSVSFEVWREDRRNEQFF.

The V gene is TRBV6-1, the J gene TRBJ1-2; 9 bases line up with TRBD1. The CDR3 sequence is 15 residues long. Germline V gene data show CDR1 as MNHNS and CDR2 as SASEGT. With V trimmed by 2 bases and J by 3 bases, 4 bases remained unmatched. The DNA of the CDR3 is TGTGCCAGCAGTGAAACAGGGGGCTGGGACTATGGCTACACCTTC. It yields the protein CASSETGGWDYGYTF.

This sequence joins TRBV4-1 and TRBJ1-4; TRBD1 matches at 10 bases. Germline V gives CDR1 MGHRA, CDR2 YSYEKL. The CDR3 totals 15 residues. Trimming took 5 bases from V and 4 from J; bases not matched to a gene: 4. The CDR3 here is CASSRQGAINEKLFF. The DNA of the CDR3 is TGCGCCAGCAGCAGACAGGGGGCGATTAATGAAAAACTGTTTTTT.

The V call is TRBV6-1, the J call TRBJ1-1, with no clear D. Trimming removed 6 bases from V and 2 bases from J, with 16 bases in between. CDR3 length equals 15 residues. CDR1 is MNHNS, CDR2 SASEGT, per germline. CDR3 residues: CASRLNAPLNTEAFF. DNA for the CDR3: TGTGCCAGCAGACTTAACGCCCCACTTAACACTGAAGCTTTCTTT.

The chain uses TRBV29-1 and TRBJ1-1, with 8 bases fitting TRBD1. The germline V gene has CDR1 SQVTM and CDR2 ANQGSEA. The V and J ends lost 4 bases and 7 bases, in that order; junction bases with no gene match: 5. CDR3 length: 12 residues. This CDR3 is CSVGADRGEAFF. Written as DNA, the CDR3 is TGCAGCGTTGGAGCCGACAGGGGTGAAGCTTTCTTT.

Regarding this clone: At one boundary the junction diverges from the germline segment, which might be a read error. This chain joins TRBV7-9 and TRBJ2-3; D is perhaps TRBD2 (5 bases). The CDR3 has 11 amino acids. CDR1 SEHNR and CDR2 FQNEAQ come from the germline V gene (reference sequence). CDR3: CASISGGTQYF. Here the CDR3 DNA reads TGTGCGAGCATCAGCGGAGGTACGCAGTATTTT.

This chain connects TRBV5-1 to TRBJ2-6; no definite D call. Between the trimmed V and J ends, which lost 6 bases and 0 bases, there was a span of 7 bases. This CDR3 spans 14 amino acids. CDR1 is SGHRS and CDR2 is YFSETQ in the germline V gene. The CDR3 sequence is CASTEDSGANVLTF. DNA of the CDR3: TGCGCCAGCACAGAGGACTCTGGGGCCAACGTCCTGACTTTC.

V gene TRBV6-1 combines with J gene TRBJ2-4, with TRBD1 identical over 8 bases. The CDR3 has 13 amino acids. Trimming cost V 6 bases and J 7 bases; bases outside gene matches: 5. The germline V gene encodes CDR1 MNHNS and CDR2 SASEGT. DNA for the CDR3: TGTGCCAGCAGGATGGGACAGGCTAACATTCAGTACTTC. It specifies CASRMGQANIQYF.

The chain recombines TRBV19 with TRBJ2-1; 10 bases match TRBD2. Trimming removed 5 bases from V and 7 bases from J; junction bases left unmatched: 17. Looked up from germline, CDR1 is LNHDA and CDR2 is SQIVND (reference sequence). The CDR3 contains 18 residues. The CDR3 DNA sequence: TGTGCCAGTAGTCCGAACCCCAAGCTAGCGGGAGCCTGGAATGAGCAGTTCTTC. Protein: CASSPNPKLAGAWNEQFF. The entire variable domain, with the rest obtained from reference TRBV19 and TRBJ2-1, is as follows: DGGITQSPKYLFRKEGQNVTLSCEQNLNHDAMYWYRQDPGQGLRLIYYSQIVNDFQKGDIAEGYSVSREKKESFPLTVTSAQKNPTAFYLCASSPNPKLAGAWNEQFFGPGTRLTVL.

DNA for the CDR3: TGTGCCAGCAGCGTCGGACTAGCGGGAGATACGCAGTATTTT. This codes for CASSVGLAGDTQYF. The V and J genes are TRBV9 and TRBJ2-3, with TRBD2 matching over 11 bases. CDR1 is SGDLS and CDR2 is YYNGEE in the germline V gene. This CDR3 is 14 amino acids long. Trimming took 2 bases from V and 5 from J; bases not matched to a gene: 1.

The rearrangement uses TRBV15 and TRBJ2-1; 7 bases agree with TRBD1. Trimming removed 2 bases from V and 6 bases from J; junction bases left unmatched: 1. The CDR3 loop spans 13 amino acids. The germline CDR1 and CDR2 sequences are LNHNV and YYDKDF (reference sequence). Here the CDR3 DNA reads TGTGCCACCAGCAGAAACAGGGGCAATGAGCAGTTCTTC. Residues: CATSRNRGNEQFF.

This chain's CDR3 is CAWSQGADGYTF. The CDR3 DNA reads as TGTGCCTGGAGTCAGGGGGCGGATGGCTACACCTTC. The rearrangement uses TRBV30 and TRBJ1-2; TRBD1 aligns across 8 bases. Germline assignment: CDR1 GTSNPN and CDR2 SVGIG (reference sequence). The CDR3 runs 12 residues. V shed 2 bases and J 6 bases; nucleotides not matched to a gene: 2.

The V gene is TRBV9, the J gene TRBJ2-7; 7 bases line up with TRBD2. CDR1 SGDLS and CDR2 YYNGEE come from the germline V gene. The CDR3 runs 16 residues. The V gene end was trimmed by 0 bases and the J gene end by 1 base; junction bases not matched to a gene: 7. The CDR3 region is CASSVAPDGGSYEQYF. The CDR3 nucleotides are TGTGCCAGCAGCGTAGCGCCGGACGGGGGGTCCTACGAGCAGTACTTC.

J is TRBJ2-1 and V is TRBV25-1; 7 bases are a match to TRBD2. The V gene end was trimmed by 1 base and the J gene end by 4 bases; junction bases not matched to a gene: 7. This CDR3 comprises 16 residues. The germline V gene encodes CDR1 MGHDK and CDR2 SYGVNS. DNA of the CDR3: TGTGCCAGCAGTGAATCCGGGACTACGAAATACAATGAGCAGTTCTTC. It translates to CASSESGTTKYNEQFF.

The rearrangement joins TRBV7-9 to TRBJ2-1, with 11 positions matching TRBD1. V trimming: 3 bases; J trimming: 3 bases; junction bases outside the gene matches: 7. Germline CDR1 is SEHNR and CDR2 is FQNEAQ (reference sequence). This CDR3 spans 17 amino acids. The CDR3 DNA sequence: TGTGCCAGCAGCTTGAGGGCCGGGACAGGGGGCTACAATGAGCAGTTCTTC. Translation: CASSLRAGTGGYNEQFF.

CDR3 sequence reads: CASSLTGGLPEAFF. The DNA of the CDR3 is TGTGCCAGCTCTCTAACAGGGGGCCTCCCTGAAGCTTTCTTT. The chain recombines TRBV18 with TRBJ1-1; TRBD1 matches 9 bases. The CDR3 contains 14 residues. Germline V gene sequence: CDR1 KGHSH, CDR2 LQKENI. Trimming at V came to 6 bases and at J to 6 bases, leaving 8 bases not matched to a gene.